The T cell receptor (beta chain) described here comes from a study of blood T cells in healthy people across ages. General study points: Changes in expanded clonotypes were possibly confounded, as the CMV status of donors was unknown. Unsorted PBMCs prevented conclusive naive versus antigen-experienced comparison.

A remark on this clonotype: What it binds is unknown.

The second PCR ran roughly 6 to 12 cycles with a sample-barcoded 5' primer and J-beta primers. Each TCR beta cDNA got a 12-nucleotide random molecular identifier. From the 5' RACE reads, TCRdb called clonotypes with MiXCR, one entry per CDR3 protein. The data hold approximately 730,000 distinct CDR3 sequences, with roughly 47% observed a single time. Isolating PBMCs gave at least 6 million of these cells per sample. The sequence was obtained from a woman aged 60-75 years in good health. The sample taken for sequencing was blood.

CDR3 DNA sequence: TGTGCCAGCAGTGAAACAGGGCAAGTTCATGGCTACACCTTC. It translates to CASSETGQVHGYTF. V usage is TRBV6-4 and J usage is TRBJ1-2, with D possibly TRBD1 on 6 matching bases. This CDR3 is 14 amino acids long. Between the trimmed V and J ends, which lost 3 bases and 6 bases, there was a span of 14 bases. Germline loops: CDR1 MRHNA, CDR2 SNTAGT.